This T cell receptor beta chain is from a study of cytomegalovirus exposure and HLA in healthy donors. The method was immunoSEQ multiplex PCR; TCRdb's version includes in-frame clones alone and lacks a portion of them. The sample lists 200,000 to 250,000 clones, just over 90% seen once, with more than 0.85% in the top ten. Looked up from germline, CDR1 is SGHDT and CDR2 is YYEEEE. V was shortened by 4 bases and J by 3 bases, with 10 bases between the two germline ends. The CDR3 is 14 amino acids. The receptor's source is a woman aged 18-29 years in good health and CMV-seronegative. Source material: PBMCs. This rearrangement joins TRBV5-6 to TRBJ1-4; TRBD1 might be the D (5 bases). DNA of the CDR3: TGTGCCAGCAGCAGTGGGGGGGCTAATGAAAAACTGTTTTTT. Encoded protein: CASSSGGANEKLFF.